This T cell receptor (beta chain) was observed in a study of cytomegalovirus exposure and HLA in healthy donors. About this clone: Antigen: not known.

Primers: 60 Vbeta forward and 13 Jbeta reverse. Only in-frame clones appear in the TCRdb table, and some are missing; sequencing was by immunoSEQ multiplex PCR. Among fewer than 120,000 clones, 78% were seen once, and the ten largest hold under 1.5%. Study-wide results and limits: There were approximately 150 TCR beta chains listed as cytomegalovirus-associated. In vitro data verified three CMV-associated chains as specific for CMV antigens.

Germline CDR1 PRHDT, CDR2 FYEKMQ (reference sequence). This CDR3 region has 14 residues. Trimming took 7 bases from V and 8 from J, leaving 18 bases between them. The sample taken for sequencing was PBMCs. The receptor's source is a woman in her thirties in good health and CMV-seronegative. The chain carries TRBV13 and TRBJ2-1; D may be TRBD2 (6 bases). As DNA, the CDR3 is TGTGCCAGCAACGGGGGAGGTTTTTTCGATGAGCAGTTCTTC. This gives the protein CASNGGGFFDEQFF.